The 17 T cell receptor beta chains presented below share a single source sample, sequenced in a study of T cells of healthy individuals. From the 5' RACE reads, TCRdb called clonotypes with MiXCR, one entry per CDR3 protein. The sample includes 40,000 to 60,000 distinct CDR3 sequences, 14% to 15% of them seen just once. All receptors derive from a human donor in good health.

This clonotype was counted between two and nine times. V is TRBV20-1 and J is TRBJ2-3, with D maybe TRBD2 (6 bases). Germline CDR1 DFQATT, CDR2 SNEGSKA (reference sequence). V lost 3 bases to trimming and J lost 0 bases, with 16 bases between them. The CDR3 spans 16 residues. The CDR3 region is CSARTLAERSTDTQYF. The CDR3 DNA reads TGCAGTGCTAGGACTTTAGCGGAAAGAAGCACAGATACGCAGTATTTT.

This clonotype was counted at least ten times. The chain joins TRBV7-2 to TRBJ2-7; maybe TRBD1 (6 bases). CDR3 length: 16 amino acids. The V and J ends lost 0 bases and 0 bases respectively, with 12 bases between them. Germline assignment: CDR1 SGHTA and CDR2 FQGNSA. Here the CDR3 reads CASSLARDRFSYEQYF. The DNA of the CDR3 is TGTGCCAGCAGCTTAGCGCGAGACAGGTTCTCCTACGAGCAGTACTTC.

J is TRBJ2-1 and V is TRBV4-3; 8 bases agree with TRBD1. CDR3 length equals 15 residues. Germline V gene lookup returns CDR1 LGHNA and CDR2 YSLEER. Trimming at V came to 0 bases and at J to 4 bases, leaving 2 bases not matched to a gene. The CDR3 DNA sequence: TGCGCCAGCAGCCAAGAGGGACAGGTGTACAATGAGCAGTTCTTC. As protein: CASSQEGQVYNEQFF.

This clonotype appeared a few times. The chain couples TRBV5-6 to TRBJ1-6; the D is unclear. V was pared by 4 bases and J by 9 bases, with 17 bases between. In germline, CDR1 is SGHDT, CDR2 YYEEEE. This CDR3 has 15 residues. Here the CDR3 reads CASSQERGARSPLHF. The CDR3 DNA follows: TGTGCCAGCAGCCAAGAAAGAGGAGCCCGTTCACCCCTCCACTTT. Full variable domain (remainder filled in from reference TRBV5-6 and TRBJ1-6): DAGVTQSPTHLIKTRGQQVTLRCSPKSGHDTVSWYQQALGQGPQFIFQYYEEEERQRGNFPDRFSGHQFPNYSSELNVNALLLGDSALYLCASSQERGARSPLHFGNGTRLTVT.

This clonotype came up a few times. CDR3 amino acids: CASSLDAIGAKNIQYF. The CDR3 region has the DNA TGTGCCAGCAGCTTGGATGCCATCGGGGCCAAAAACATTCAGTACTTC. The V gene is TRBV5-4, the J gene TRBJ2-4; no definite D call. Trimming took off 0 bases at V and 1 base at J, with 11 bases between the two ends. Germline-derived CDR1 and CDR2 are SGHNT and YYREEE (reference sequence). The CDR3 spans 16 residues.

Many counts were recorded for this clonotype. V is TRBV20-1 and J is TRBJ2-3; D might be TRBD2 (5 bases). In germline, CDR1 is DFQATT, CDR2 SNEGSKA (reference sequence). The germline V and J ends were trimmed by 5 bases and 6 bases, with 12 bases remaining between them. The CDR3 totals 12 residues. CDR3 bases: TGCAGTGCTTTAGACCCGGGGGATACGCAGTATTTT. It specifies CSALDPGDTQYF.

This clonotype appeared many times. The J gene is TRBJ2-1, the V gene TRBV20-1, with 8 bases that match TRBD2. The CDR3 spans 14 residues. V lost 2 bases, J lost 10 bases, and 10 bases stayed unmatched. In germline, CDR1 is DFQATT, CDR2 SNEGSKA (reference sequence). The CDR3 coding sequence is TGCAGTGCTAGACTCGCCGGGACTAGAGGCGAGCAGTTCTTC. This sequence encodes CSARLAGTRGEQFF.

This clonotype was counted at least ten times. The chain is built from TRBV9 and TRBJ1-5; no reliable D call. This CDR3 contains 15 residues. Germline V CDR1 and CDR2: SGDLS, YYNGEE. Trimming shortened V by 0 bases and J by 3 bases, and 10 bases separated the two germline ends. The CDR3 nucleotides read TGTGCCAGCAGCGTAGGGGAGATTTCCAATCAGCCCCAGCATTTT. It is translated as CASSVGEISNQPQHF.

This clonotype showed up just a few times. This chain's CDR3 is CASSFGGLTSSYNEQFF. CDR3 DNA sequence: TGTGCCAGCAGTTTCGGGGGACTAACGAGCTCCTACAATGAGCAGTTCTTC. The chain uses TRBV6-2 or TRBV6-3 and TRBJ2-1; 7 nucleotides match TRBD2. Germline assignment: CDR1 MNHEY and CDR2 SVGEGT. The V gene end was trimmed by 4 bases and the J gene end by 0 bases; junction bases not matched to a gene: 9. This CDR3 is built from 17 residues.

This clonotype has a count of ten or more. The V gene is TRBV9, the J gene TRBJ1-4, with D possibly being TRBD1 (6 bases). Germline V gives CDR1 SGDLS, CDR2 YYNGEE. There are 13 residues in the CDR3. Trimming removed 3 bases from V and 6 bases from J, with 9 bases in between. The CDR3 DNA is TGTGCCAGCAGCGGCGGGGGGCATGAAAAACTGTTTTTT. Translating gives CASSGGGHEKLFF.

This clonotype occurred many times. V gene TRBV20-1 combines with J gene TRBJ1-3, with D unclear. Trimming took off 3 bases at V and 4 bases at J, with 13 bases between the two ends. CDR1 DFQATT and CDR2 SNEGSKA come from the germline V gene (reference sequence). The CDR3 runs to 14 residues. CDR3 bases: TGCAGTGCTAGTGGGAGCGCGGCGGGAAACACCATATATTTT. Protein product: CSASGSAAGNTIYF.

This chain links TRBV9 with TRBJ2-5, with TRBD2 matching 9 bases. This CDR3 is built from 17 residues. V dropped 0 bases and J dropped 2; count of bases not matched to a gene: 8. CDR1 and CDR2 (germline): SGDLS, YYNGEE. CDR3 bases: TGTGCCAGCAGCGTAGATGTCGCTAGCGGGGCTCAAGAGACCCAGTACTTC. It codes for CASSVDVASGAQETQYF. Full variable domain (remainder filled in from reference TRBV9 and TRBJ2-5): DSGVTQTPKHLITATGQRVTLRCSPRSGDLSVYWYQQSLDQGLQFLIQYYNGEERAKGNILERFSAQQFPDLHSELNLSSLELGDSALYFCASSVDVASGAQETQYFGPGTRLLVL.

There are many counts of this clonotype. The chain joins TRBV20-1 to TRBJ2-7; 9 bases are shared with TRBD1. Per the germline V gene, CDR1 is DFQATT and CDR2 is SNEGSKA (reference sequence). The CDR3 contains 15 residues. V dropped 3 bases and J dropped 5; count of bases not matched to a gene: 11. CDR3 sequence (DNA): TGCAGTGCTAGCTCGCCGGGACAGGGTTTCCACGAGCAGTACTTC. Amino acids: CSASSPGQGFHEQYF.

This clonotype has just a few counts. The chain uses TRBV19 and TRBJ2-2; weak D call: TRBD1 (5 bases). Germline CDR1 reads LNHDA; CDR2 reads SQIVND (reference sequence). V lost 3 bases, J lost 7 bases, and 21 bases lay in between. CDR3 size: 17 residues. The CDR3 DNA follows: TGTGCCAGTAGTATTGAGTCGGGCTCAGGGTACGACGGGGAGCTGTTTTTT. Protein product: CASSIESGSGYDGELFF. The variable domain in full, completed from reference TRBV19 and TRBJ2-2, reads DGGITQSPKYLFRKEGQNVTLSCEQNLNHDAMYWYRQDPGQGLRLIYYSQIVNDFQKGDIAEGYSVSREKKESFPLTVTSAQKNPTAFYLCASSIESGSGYDGELFFGEGSRLTVL.

The table lists this clonotype with a few counts. This rearrangement joins TRBV7-2 to TRBJ1-2; D is uncertain. The CDR3 length is 14 residues. Trimming shortened V by 0 bases and J by 6 bases, and 11 bases separated the two germline ends. Germline V gene sequence: CDR1 SGHTA, CDR2 FQGNSA. The CDR3 bases are TGTGCCAGCAGCTTAGCGCGGGCAGGAGATGGCTACACCTTC. Its protein product is CASSLARAGDGYTF.

This clonotype has only a few counts. V and J are TRBV19 and TRBJ2-1; no clear D. Germline lookup yields CDR1 LNHDA and CDR2 SQIVND (reference sequence). The germline V and J ends were trimmed by 3 bases and 0 bases, with 9 bases remaining between them. The CDR3 is made up of 15 amino acids. The CDR3 DNA reads TGTGCCAGTAGTATCTCCCCGAGCTCCTACAATGAGCAGTTCTTC. Its translation is CASSISPSSYNEQFF. The full variable domain, with the rest looked up from reference TRBV19 and TRBJ2-1, is DGGITQSPKYLFRKEGQNVTLSCEQNLNHDAMYWYRQDPGQGLRLIYYSQIVNDFQKGDIAEGYSVSREKKESFPLTVTSAQKNPTAFYLCASSISPSSYNEQFFGPGTRLTVL.

A few counts support this clonotype. The chain joins TRBV24-1 to TRBJ2-3, with TRBD2 identical over 9 bases. This CDR3 comprises 15 residues. Trimming removed 3 bases from V and 5 bases from J; junction bases left unmatched: 5. Looked up from germline, CDR1 is KGHDR and CDR2 is SFDVKD. CDR3 sequence: CATSDRLAGLDTQYF. DNA of the CDR3: TGTGCCACCAGTGATCGGCTAGCGGGACTAGATACGCAGTATTTT.